A selection of T cell receptor beta chains follows, all from one sample in a study of blood T cell repertoires in COVID-19. This table comes from immunoSEQ multiplex PCR, and its TCRdb copy is limited to in-frame clones, with some not included. Of around 65,000 clones listed, approximately 86% were seen once; the top ten hold about 16%. The sample comprised peripheral blood. The receptors were gathered from a man older than 75 with active COVID-19. CDR3s include the opening cysteine and the closing phenylalanine or tryptophan. The order of the fields is CDR3 protein, CDR3 DNA, J gene, V gene, CDR3 length, D gene, clone size. The D gene is left open where the match is weak. Where a row states a size, it is once, few, many or the class of an expanded clone; other rows omit it.

cdr3_aa: CASSLVTGDRLFF; cdr3_nt: TGTGCCAGCAGCTTAGTAACGGGTGATAGACTGTTTTTT; j_call: TRBJ1-4; v_call: TRBV7-2; cdr3_length: 13; d_call: -; clone_size: -
cdr3_aa: CASSYGGYQPQHF; cdr3_nt: TGTGCCAGCAGTTACGGGGGGTATCAGCCCCAGCATTTT; j_call: TRBJ1-5; v_call: TRBV6-2/TRBV6-3; cdr3_length: 13; d_call: -; clone_size: few
cdr3_aa: CVVLGQTYEQYF; cdr3_nt: TGTGTGGTCCTGGGACAGACCTACGAGCAGTACTTC; j_call: TRBJ2-7; v_call: TRBV28; cdr3_length: 12; d_call: TRBD1; clone_size: -
cdr3_aa: CASSPRQGWGTDTQYF; cdr3_nt: TGTGCCAGCAGCCCGAGACAGGGATGGGGCACAGATACGCAGTATTTT; j_call: TRBJ2-3; v_call: TRBV7-9; cdr3_length: 16; d_call: TRBD1; clone_size: -
cdr3_aa: CASSQVAKEQFF; cdr3_nt: TGTGCCAGCAGCCAAGTTGCGAAGGAGCAGTTCTTC; j_call: TRBJ2-1; v_call: TRBV3-1/TRBV3-2; cdr3_length: 12; d_call: -; clone_size: few
cdr3_aa: CASSLDSFRDTEAFF; cdr3_nt: TGTGCCAGCAGCTTGGATAGTTTTCGTGACACTGAAGCTTTCTTT; j_call: TRBJ1-1; v_call: TRBV5-5; cdr3_length: 15; d_call: -; clone_size: -
cdr3_aa: CASSPSGADQETQYF; cdr3_nt: TGTGCCAGCAGCCCATCAGGGGCGGACCAAGAGACCCAGTACTTC; j_call: TRBJ2-5; v_call: TRBV9; cdr3_length: 15; d_call: -; clone_size: -
cdr3_aa: CASSSLAGGSTDTQYF; cdr3_nt: TGTGCCAGCAGCTCACTAGCGGGGGGCAGCACAGATACGCAGTATTTT; j_call: TRBJ2-3; v_call: TRBV5-4; cdr3_length: 16; d_call: TRBD2; clone_size: -
cdr3_aa: CASSEQGNEQFF; cdr3_nt: TGTGCCAGCAGCGAACAGGGTAATGAGCAGTTCTTC; j_call: TRBJ2-1; v_call: TRBV7-9; cdr3_length: 12; d_call: -; clone_size: few
cdr3_aa: CASSLGTSTDTQYF; cdr3_nt: TGTGCCAGCAGCTTAGGGACTAGCACAGATACGCAGTATTTT; j_call: TRBJ2-3; v_call: TRBV11-2; cdr3_length: 14; d_call: -; clone_size: -
cdr3_aa: CASSIGTGSAETQYF; cdr3_nt: TGTGCCAGTAGTATAGGGACAGGGTCGGCGGAGACCCAGTACTTC; j_call: TRBJ2-5; v_call: TRBV19; cdr3_length: 15; d_call: TRBD1; clone_size: -